This TCR beta chain was sequenced for a study of CD8+ T cells in alopecia areata. CDR3 length: 15 residues. V was clipped by 1 base and J by 5 bases, with 15 bases between them. Per germline, CDR1 SEHNR and CDR2 FQNEAQ (reference sequence). It was cDNA, reverse transcribed from extracted RNA, that served as the sequencing template. Measured with immunoSEQ multiplex PCR; TCRdb has only the in-frame clones, and not every one. The data contain 270,000 or so clones, more than 45% of them singletons. The treatment: oral pan-JAK inhibitor, 5-10 mg twice daily. The source of this sequence is a human donor with alopecia areata. The chain is built from TRBV7-9 and TRBJ2-7; D not certain. This specimen was CD4+ T cells sorted from blood, taken at week 24, from a patient treated with tofacitinib. The CDR3 DNA reads as TGTGCCAGCAGCTTAGGCGTCCTAAGGGCCGACGAGCAGTACTTC. Protein product: CASSLGVLRADEQYF.